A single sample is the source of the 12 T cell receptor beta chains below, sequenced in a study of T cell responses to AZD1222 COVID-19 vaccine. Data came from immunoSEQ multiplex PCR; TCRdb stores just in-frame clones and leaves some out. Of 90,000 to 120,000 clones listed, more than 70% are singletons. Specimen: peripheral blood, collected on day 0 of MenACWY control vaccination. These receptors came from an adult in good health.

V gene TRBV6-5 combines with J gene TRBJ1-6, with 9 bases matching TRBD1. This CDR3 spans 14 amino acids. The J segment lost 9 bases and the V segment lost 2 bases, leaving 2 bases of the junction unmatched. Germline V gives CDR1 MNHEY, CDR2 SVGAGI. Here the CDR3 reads CASSYGTGLSPLHF. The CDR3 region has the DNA TGTGCCAGCAGTTACGGGACAGGGCTTTCACCCCTCCACTTT.

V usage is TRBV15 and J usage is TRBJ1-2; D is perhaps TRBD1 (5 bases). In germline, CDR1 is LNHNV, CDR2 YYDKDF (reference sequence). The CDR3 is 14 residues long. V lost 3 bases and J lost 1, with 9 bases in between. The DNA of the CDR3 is TGTGCCACCAGCAGTTACAGGATTAACTATGGCTACACCTTC. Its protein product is CATSSYRINYGYTF.

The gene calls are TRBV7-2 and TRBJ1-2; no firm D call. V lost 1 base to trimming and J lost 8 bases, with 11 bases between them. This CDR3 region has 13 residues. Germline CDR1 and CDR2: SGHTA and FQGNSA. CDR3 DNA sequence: TGTGCCAGCAGCTTAGAGTTTCTTGGGGGCTACACCTTC. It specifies CASSLEFLGGYTF.

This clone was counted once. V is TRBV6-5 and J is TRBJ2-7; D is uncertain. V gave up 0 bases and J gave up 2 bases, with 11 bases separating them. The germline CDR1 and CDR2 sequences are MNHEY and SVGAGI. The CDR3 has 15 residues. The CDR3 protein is CASSYSNEATYEQYF. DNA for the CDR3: TGTGCCAGCAGTTACTCGAATGAGGCGACCTACGAGCAGTACTTC.

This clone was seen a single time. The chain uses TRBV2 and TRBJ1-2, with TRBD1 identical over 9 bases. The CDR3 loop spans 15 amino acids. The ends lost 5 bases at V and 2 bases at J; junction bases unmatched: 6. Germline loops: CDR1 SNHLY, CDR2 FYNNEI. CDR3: CASSYYTGGNYGYTF. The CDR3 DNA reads TGTGCCAGCAGTTACTATACAGGGGGCAACTATGGCTACACCTTC. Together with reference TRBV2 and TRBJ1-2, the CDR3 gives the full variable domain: EPEVTQTPSHQVTQMGQEVILRCVPISNHLYFYWYRQILGQKVEFLVSFYNNEISEKSEIFDDQFSVERPDGSNFTLKIRSTKLEDSAMYFCASSYYTGGNYGYTFGSGTRLTVV.

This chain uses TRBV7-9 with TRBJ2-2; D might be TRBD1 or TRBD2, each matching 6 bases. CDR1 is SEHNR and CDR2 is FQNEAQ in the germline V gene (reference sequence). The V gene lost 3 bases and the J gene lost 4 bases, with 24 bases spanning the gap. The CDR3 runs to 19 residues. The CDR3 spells CASSFSGGGDNPRTGELFF. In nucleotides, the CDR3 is TGTGCCAGCAGCTTCTCCGGAGGGGGAGACAATCCGCGCACCGGGGAGCTGTTTTTT. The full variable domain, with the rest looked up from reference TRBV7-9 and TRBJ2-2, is DTGVSQNPRHKITKRGQNVTFRCDPISEHNRLYWYRQTLGQGPEFLTYFQNEAQLEKSRLLSDRFSAERPKGSFSTLEIQRTEQGDSAMYLCASSFSGGGDNPRTGELFFGEGSRLTVL.

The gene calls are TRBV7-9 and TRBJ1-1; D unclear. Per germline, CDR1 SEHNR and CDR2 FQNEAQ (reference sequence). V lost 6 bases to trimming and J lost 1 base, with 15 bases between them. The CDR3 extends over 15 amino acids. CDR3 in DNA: TGTGCCAGCAGTCTTGACCCCCCCCAGAACACTGAAGCTTTCTTT. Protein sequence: CASSLDPPQNTEAFF. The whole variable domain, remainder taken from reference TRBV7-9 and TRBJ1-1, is DTGVSQNPRHKITKRGQNVTFRCDPISEHNRLYWYRQTLGQGPEFLTYFQNEAQLEKSRLLSDRFSAERPKGSFSTLEIQRTEQGDSAMYLCASSLDPPQNTEAFFGQGTRLTVV.

Here the CDR3 reads CASSAGTGSYEQYF. In DNA, the CDR3 is TGCGCCAGCAGCGCCGGGACAGGTAGCTACGAGCAGTACTTC. V and J are TRBV10-1 and TRBJ2-7, with TRBD1 identical over 8 bases. Germline loops: CDR1 WNHNN, CDR2 SYGVQD (reference sequence). This CDR3 contains 14 residues. Trimming took 6 bases from V and 3 from J; bases not matched to a gene: 7.

CDR3 coding DNA: TGCGCCAGCAGCTTCGGCGGGGAAACAGATACGCAGTATTTT. Translation gives CASSFGGETDTQYF. The rearrangement links TRBV5-1 to TRBJ2-3, with D maybe TRBD2 (6 bases). In germline, CDR1 is SGHRS, CDR2 YFSETQ. The CDR3 is made up of 14 amino acids. V lost 2 bases and J lost 3, with 10 bases in between.

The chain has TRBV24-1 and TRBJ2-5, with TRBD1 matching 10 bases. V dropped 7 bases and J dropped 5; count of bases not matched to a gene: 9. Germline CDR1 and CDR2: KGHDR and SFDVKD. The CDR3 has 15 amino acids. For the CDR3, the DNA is TGTGCCACCAGGGTACGACAGGGGGCTTGTGAGACCCAGTACTTC. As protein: CATRVRQGACETQYF.

The CDR3 protein is CASKGRNYEQYF. The CDR3 region has the DNA TGTGCCAGCAAAGGCAGGAACTACGAGCAGTACTTC. The chain carries TRBV27 and TRBJ2-7; no firm D call. V lost 7 bases, J lost 3 bases, and 10 bases lay in between. This CDR3 has 12 residues. In germline, CDR1 is MNHEY, CDR2 SMNVEV (reference sequence).

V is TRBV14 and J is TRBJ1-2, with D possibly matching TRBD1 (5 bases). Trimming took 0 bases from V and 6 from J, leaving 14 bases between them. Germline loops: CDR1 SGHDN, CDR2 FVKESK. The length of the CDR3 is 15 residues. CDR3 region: CASSQDWAGGDGYTF. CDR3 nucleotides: TGTGCCAGCAGCCAAGATTGGGCGGGGGGAGATGGCTACACCTTC.